The 27 T cell receptor beta chains reported below all come from one sample, sequenced in a study of blood T cells in healthy people across ages. Then a second PCR, running about 7 to 11 cycles, was carried out with a sample-barcoded 5' primer and a J-beta primer mix. Each CDR3 protein is one row after TCRdb ran MiXCR on the 5' RACE reads. The data show approximately 900,000 distinct CDR3 sequences, about 27% seen once. In addition, the sample was reused for a study of T cells of mothers and their children.

Sample: blood. The receptor source for this set is a woman in her forties in good health.

The V and J genes are TRBV5-1 and TRBJ2-7; 10 positions agree with TRBD2. J gave up 6 bases and V 4 bases, and 7 bases lay outside the gene matches. Germline V gives CDR1 SGHRS, CDR2 YFSETQ. The CDR3 consists of 14 residues. This CDR3 is CASSPRTSGAEQYF. CDR3 nucleotide sequence: TGCGCCAGCAGCCCAAGGACTAGCGGAGCCGAGCAGTACTTC.

This clonotype was found once. A much larger clone sits a single nucleotide away, making a read error possible. This sequence joins TRBV7-2 and TRBJ1-2, with D unclear. This CDR3 comprises 14 residues. Per germline, CDR1 SGHTA and CDR2 FQGNSA. CDR3 DNA sequence: TGTGCCTGCAGCTATTCTGGTGGGGATTATGGCTACACCTTC. Translated, it gives CACSYSGGDYGYTF.

This clonotype was counted a few times. This chain joins TRBV19 and TRBJ2-7, with D perhaps matching TRBD2 (5 bases). Trimming shortened V by 5 bases and J by 6 bases, and 14 bases separated the two germline ends. The CDR3 is 13 residues long. The germline CDR1 and CDR2 sequences are LNHDA and SQIVND (reference sequence). In DNA form, the CDR3 reads TGTGCCAGTAGTGCAGGACCGGCGGGCGAGCAGTACTTC. It is translated as CASSAGPAGEQYF.

This chain joins TRBV7-6 and TRBJ2-7, with a weak D call TRBD2 (6 bases). The CDR3 totals 12 residues. Trimming left V 3 bases short and J 6 bases short, with 9 bases between. The germline gives CDR1 SGHVS, CDR2 FNYEAQ. The CDR3 region has the DNA TGTGCCAGCAGCTTCGGCGGGATCGAGCAGTACTTC. Translating it yields CASSFGGIEQYF. Complete variable domain (other parts from reference TRBV7-6 and TRBJ2-7): GAGVSQSPRYKVTKRGQDVALRCDPISGHVSLYWYRQALGQGPEFLTYFNYEAQQDKSGLPNDRFSAERPEGSISTLTIQRTEQRDSAMYRCASSFGGIEQYFGPGTRLTVT.

As to this clonotype: Mismatch with germline at one junction end may stem from a read error. The chain recombines TRBV7-6 with TRBJ2-5; TRBD1 aligns across 9 bases. The CDR3 sequence is 14 residues long. Germline CDR1 and CDR2: SGHVS and FNYEAQ. The CDR3 spells CAGSLGQGKETQYF. In nucleotides, the CDR3 is TGTGCCGGCAGCTTGGGACAGGGTAAAGAGACCCAGTACTTC.

This clonotype has a count of ten or more. The chain combines TRBV5-5 with TRBJ2-5; no clear D. The CDR3 contains 14 residues. Per germline, CDR1 SGHKS and CDR2 YYEKEE (reference sequence). V was trimmed by 0 bases and J by 1 base, leaving 7 bases between them. The CDR3 DNA reads TGTGCCAGCAGCTTGGAAAGCACCCAAGAGACCCAGTACTTC. This encodes CASSLESTQETQYF.

The J gene is TRBJ1-1, the V gene TRBV7-9; D is ambiguous. Germline-derived CDR1 and CDR2 are SEHNR and FQNEAQ (reference sequence). The ends were cut back, 9 bases at V and 0 bases at J, with 14 bases in the middle. The CDR3 extends over 14 amino acids. The CDR3 is CASRAVTMNTEAFF. The CDR3 DNA reads TGTGCCAGTCGGGCAGTTACTATGAACACTGAAGCTTTCTTT.

This clonotype was picked up many times. J is TRBJ2-7 and V is TRBV15, with 8 bases aligning to TRBD2. The CDR3 is 14 amino acids. Germline values: CDR1 LNHNV, CDR2 YYDKDF (reference sequence). Trimming took 1 base from V and 7 from J; bases not matched to a gene: 6. CDR3 sequence reads: CATSRASGLREQYF. In DNA form, the CDR3 reads TGTGCCACCAGCAGAGCTAGCGGGCTACGAGAGCAGTACTTC. The full variable domain, completed using reference TRBV15 and TRBJ2-7, is DAMVIQNPRYQVTQFGKPVTLSCSQTLNHNVMYWYQQKSSQAPKLLFHYYDKDFNNEADTPDNFQSRRPNTSFCFLDIRSPGLGDTAMYLCATSRASGLREQYFGPGTRLTVT.

The chain couples TRBV24-1 to TRBJ2-7, with a weak D call TRBD2 (6 bases). V was trimmed by 4 bases and J by 10 bases, leaving 16 bases between them. The CDR3 loop spans 13 amino acids. In germline, CDR1 is KGHDR, CDR2 SFDVKD. The CDR3 sequence is CATSEPGVKAQYF. DNA of the CDR3: TGTGCCACCAGTGAACCGGGGGTGAAGGCCCAGTACTTC.

This CDR3 reads CASSQGTTKQYF. The DNA for the CDR3 is TGTGCCAGCAGCCAAGGGACGACGAAACAGTATTTT. The chain employs TRBV3-1 and TRBJ2-3, with D hard to call. CDR3 length: 12 residues. Germline CDR1 and CDR2: LGHDT and YNNKEL (reference sequence). The germline V and J ends were trimmed by 1 base and 12 bases, with 11 bases remaining between them.

This clonotype was observed at least ten times. This chain joins TRBV7-9 and TRBJ2-6; weak D call: TRBD1 (5 bases). The CDR3 extends over 13 amino acids. Trimming removed 5 bases from V and 3 bases from J, with 5 bases in between. Per the germline V gene, CDR1 is SEHNR and CDR2 is FQNEAQ (reference sequence). As DNA, the CDR3 is TGTGCCAGCAGCCAGGGTGGGGCCAACGTCCTGACTTTC. As protein: CASSQGGANVLTF.

This sequence joins TRBV5-1 and TRBJ2-7; 11 bases fit TRBD1. The CDR3 extends over 14 amino acids. With V trimmed by 2 bases and J by 5 bases, 3 bases remained unmatched. CDR1 and CDR2 (germline): SGHRS, YFSETQ. CDR3 residues: CASSFWTGGNEQYF. The CDR3 DNA follows: TGCGCCAGCAGCTTTTGGACAGGGGGCAACGAGCAGTACTTC.

This clonotype has a handful of counts. The chain combines TRBV28 with TRBJ2-7, with TRBD1 matching over 7 bases. Unmatched junction bases numbered 10, after V lost 5 bases and J lost 6 bases. The CDR3 has 14 amino acids. Germline CDR1 MDHEN, CDR2 SYDVKM. CDR3 sequence: CASSPKDTGVEQYF. CDR3 bases: TGTGCCAGCAGTCCGAAAGACACAGGGGTCGAGCAGTACTTC.

The chain combines TRBV20-1 with TRBJ1-3, with D uncertain. The CDR3 has 16 residues. V lost 1 base, J lost 1 base, and 14 bases lay in between. The germline gives CDR1 DFQATT, CDR2 SNEGSKA (reference sequence). Here the CDR3 DNA reads TGCAGTGCTAGAGCTACCCCCCGGGGTTCTGGAAACACCATATATTTT. Its translation: CSARATPRGSGNTIYF.

This clonotype turned up a few times. The rearrangement links TRBV3-1 to TRBJ2-7; 12 bases are a match to TRBD1. Germline V gene sequence: CDR1 LGHDT, CDR2 YNNKEL (reference sequence). After removal of 3 bases from V and 4 bases from J, the junction contained 4 bases not matched to a gene. The CDR3 contains 15 residues. This CDR3 reads CASSHRDRGRYEQYF. DNA of the CDR3: TGTGCCAGCAGCCACCGGGACAGGGGGCGGTACGAGCAGTACTTC.

This clonotype came up a few times. The J gene is TRBJ2-3, the V gene TRBV12-3 or TRBV12-4; maybe TRBD2 (6 bases). V was cut by 11 bases and J by 2 bases, with 17 bases left in between. The CDR3 spans 14 residues. CDR3 sequence (DNA): TGTGCCGGCACCCCGGGACTCTCCACAGATACGCAGTATTTT. The encoded protein is CAGTPGLSTDTQYF.

Of note for this clonotype: A junction boundary mismatches the germline segment, possibly from a read error. The chain has TRBV19 and TRBJ1-2; D gene uncertain. CDR1 is LNHDA and CDR2 is SQIVND in the germline V gene (reference sequence). The CDR3 spans 13 residues. CDR3 nucleotide sequence: TGTGCCAGGAGTATTCTTTACAGCTATGGCTACACCTTC. This gives the protein CARSILYSYGYTF.

The V and J genes are TRBV20-1 and TRBJ1-4, with D uncertain. With 5 bases removed from V and 5 bases from J, the gap between germline ends came to 18 bases. In germline, CDR1 is DFQATT, CDR2 SNEGSKA (reference sequence). CDR3 length: 15 amino acids. The CDR3 DNA reads as TGCAGTGCTTCCCCGCGCGGGCGGAGAAATGAAAAACTGTTTTTT. Translated: CSASPRGRRNEKLFF.

This clonotype appeared a few times. The chain couples TRBV12-3 or TRBV12-4 to TRBJ1-4; a possible D gene is TRBD1 (5 bases). This CDR3 is built from 15 residues. The V end lost 5 bases, the J end lost 4 bases, and 14 bases lay between the germline ends. As DNA, the CDR3 is TGTGCCAGCAGTGATCCGGGACGGCTTAATGAAAAACTGTTTTTT. The encoded protein is CASSDPGRLNEKLFF.

This clonotype was seen a few times. The chain carries TRBV28 and TRBJ1-2; 7 positions match TRBD1. CDR3 size: 14 residues. Germline V gene sequence: CDR1 MDHEN, CDR2 SYDVKM. Trimming took 5 bases from V and 10 from J; bases not matched to a gene: 13. DNA of the CDR3: TGTGCCAGCAGTCCGACCCAAAATCAGGGGGTCTACACCTTC. This sequence encodes CASSPTQNQGVYTF.

This clonotype has ten or more counts. This chain uses TRBV6-4 with TRBJ1-2; tentatively, D is TRBD1 (5 bases). V lost 3 bases and J 5 bases, leaving 16 bases between the germline ends. Germline loops: CDR1 MRHNA, CDR2 SNTAGT. CDR3 length: 15 residues. The CDR3 region is CASSEGPSRVYGYTF. Written as DNA, the CDR3 is TGTGCCAGCAGTGAGGGACCTTCGAGGGTATATGGCTACACCTTC.

This sequence joins TRBV29-1 and TRBJ2-5; D is perhaps TRBD2 (5 bases). The CDR3 sequence is 14 residues long. Trimming stripped 7 bases from V and 6 bases from J, with 21 bases between. Germline CDR1 reads SQVTM; CDR2 reads ANQGSEA. The CDR3 sequence: CSAPVGGQVKTQYF. CDR3 coding DNA: TGCAGCGCACCCGTTGGCGGGCAGGTGAAGACCCAGTACTTC.

This chain connects TRBV5-1 to TRBJ1-2, with D unresolved. The germline V and J ends were trimmed by 0 bases and 7 bases, with 16 bases remaining between them. CDR3 size: 15 residues. Germline loops: CDR1 SGHRS, CDR2 YFSETQ. The CDR3 loop reads CASSLDGPDRGGYTF. The CDR3 DNA follows: TGCGCCAGCAGCTTGGATGGGCCGGACCGGGGTGGCTACACCTTC.

This clonotype has more than one count but fewer than ten. CDR3 coding DNA: TGCGCCAGCAGCCAAGGTGCGGGGGGGATCAACGAGCAGTACTTC. Residues: CASSQGAGGINEQYF. This chain connects TRBV4-1 to TRBJ2-4, with 9 bases lining up with TRBD2. The last part of the DNA fits TRBJ2-7 better; the J call may be wrong. CDR1 is MGHRA and CDR2 is YSYEKL in the germline V gene. The CDR3 covers 15 residues.

This clonotype was detected many times. The chain recombines TRBV7-6 with TRBJ2-1, with D tentatively TRBD2 (5 bases). Germline V CDR1 and CDR2: SGHVS, FNYEAQ. The CDR3 contains 12 residues. Trimming shortened V by 4 bases and J by 9 bases, and 10 bases separated the two germline ends. The CDR3: CASSYGVGEQFF. CDR3 coding DNA: TGTGCCAGCAGCTACGGGGTGGGTGAGCAGTTCTTC.

V is TRBV5-1 and J is TRBJ2-3, with 7 bases matching TRBD1. The CDR3 is 14 amino acids. V gave up 3 bases and J gave up 4 bases; unmatched junction bases: 5. Germline CDR1 and CDR2: SGHRS and YFSETQ. The CDR3 DNA sequence: TGCGCCAGCAGCTGGGCGCAGGGGGCAGATACGCAGTATTTT. Amino acids: CASSWAQGADTQYF.

This chain joins TRBV4-3 and TRBJ1-2; no firm D call. Trimming stripped 0 bases from V and 1 base from J, with 9 bases between. Germline lookup yields CDR1 LGHNA and CDR2 YSLEER. The CDR3 is 15 residues long. CDR3: CASSQEHALNYGYTF. The DNA of the CDR3 is TGCGCCAGCAGCCAAGAACACGCCCTTAACTATGGCTACACCTTC.